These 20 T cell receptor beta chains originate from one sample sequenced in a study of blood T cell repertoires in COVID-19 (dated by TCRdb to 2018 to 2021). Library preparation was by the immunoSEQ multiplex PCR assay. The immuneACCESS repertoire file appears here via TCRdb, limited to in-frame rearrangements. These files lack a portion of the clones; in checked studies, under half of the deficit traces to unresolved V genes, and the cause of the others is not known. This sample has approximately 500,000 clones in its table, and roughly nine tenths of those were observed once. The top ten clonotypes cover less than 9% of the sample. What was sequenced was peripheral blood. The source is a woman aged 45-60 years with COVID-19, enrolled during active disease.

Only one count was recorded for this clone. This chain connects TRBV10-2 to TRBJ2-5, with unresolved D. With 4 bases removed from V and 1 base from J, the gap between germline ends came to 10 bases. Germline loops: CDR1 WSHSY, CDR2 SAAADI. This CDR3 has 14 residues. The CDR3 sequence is CASSVRLPQETQYF. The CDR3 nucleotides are TGCGCCAGCAGTGTTAGACTCCCCCAAGAGACCCAGTACTTC.

As DNA, the CDR3 is TGTGCCAGCAGCCCTGGGAGGGGCACTGGGGGGACTGAAGCTTTCTTT. This sequence encodes CASSPGRGTGGTEAFF. This rearrangement joins TRBV3-1 (or the pseudogene TRBV3-2) to TRBJ1-1, with D perhaps matching TRBD1 (5 bases). The CDR3 is 16 amino acids. Germline CDR1 is LGHDT and CDR2 is YNNKEL (reference sequence). Trimming took off 4 bases at V and 5 bases at J, with 20 bases between the two ends.

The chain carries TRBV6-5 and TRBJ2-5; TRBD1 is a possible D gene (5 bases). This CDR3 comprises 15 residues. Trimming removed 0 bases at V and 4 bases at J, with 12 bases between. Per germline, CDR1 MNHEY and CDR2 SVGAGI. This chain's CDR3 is CASSYSTQARETQYF. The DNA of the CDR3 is TGTGCCAGCAGTTACTCAACACAGGCCCGAGAGACCCAGTACTTC.

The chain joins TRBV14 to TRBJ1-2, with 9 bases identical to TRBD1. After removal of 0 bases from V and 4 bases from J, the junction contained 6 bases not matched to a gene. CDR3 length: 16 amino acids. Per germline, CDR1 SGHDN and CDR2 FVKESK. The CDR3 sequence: CASSQDGDRAVYGYTF. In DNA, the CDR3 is TGTGCCAGCAGCCAAGATGGGGACAGGGCAGTCTATGGCTACACCTTC.

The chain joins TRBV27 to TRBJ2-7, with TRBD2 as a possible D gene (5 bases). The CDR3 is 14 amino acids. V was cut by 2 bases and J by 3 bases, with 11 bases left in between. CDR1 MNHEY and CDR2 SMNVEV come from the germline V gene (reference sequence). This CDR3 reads CASSLGSGIYEQYF. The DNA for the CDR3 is TGTGCCAGCAGTTTAGGTTCGGGGATCTACGAGCAGTACTTC.

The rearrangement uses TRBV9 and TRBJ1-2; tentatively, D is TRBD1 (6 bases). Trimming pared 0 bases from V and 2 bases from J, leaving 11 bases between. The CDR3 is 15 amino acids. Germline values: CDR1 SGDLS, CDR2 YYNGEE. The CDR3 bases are TGTGCCAGCAGCGTAGAGCCGGACAGAAACTATGGCTACACCTTC. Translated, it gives CASSVEPDRNYGYTF.

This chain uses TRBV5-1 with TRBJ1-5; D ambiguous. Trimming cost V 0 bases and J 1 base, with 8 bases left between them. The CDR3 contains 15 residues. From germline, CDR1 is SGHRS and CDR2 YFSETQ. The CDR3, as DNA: TGCGCCAGCAGCTTGGAGAGCCCGAGCAATCAGCCCCAGCATTTT. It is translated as CASSLESPSNQPQHF. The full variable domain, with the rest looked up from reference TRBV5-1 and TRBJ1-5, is KAGVTQTPRYLIKTRGQQVTLSCSPISGHRSVSWYQQTPGQGLQFLFEYFSETQRNKGNFPGRFSGRQFSNSRSEMNVSTLELGDSALYLCASSLESPSNQPQHFGDGTRLSIL.

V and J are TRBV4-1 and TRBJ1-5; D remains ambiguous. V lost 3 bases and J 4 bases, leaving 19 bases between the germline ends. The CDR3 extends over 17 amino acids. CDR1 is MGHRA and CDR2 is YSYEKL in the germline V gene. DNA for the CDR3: TGCGCCAGCAGCCATCCATCAGGTCCCCTGAGAAATCAGCCCCAGCATTTT. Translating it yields CASSHPSGPLRNQPQHF.

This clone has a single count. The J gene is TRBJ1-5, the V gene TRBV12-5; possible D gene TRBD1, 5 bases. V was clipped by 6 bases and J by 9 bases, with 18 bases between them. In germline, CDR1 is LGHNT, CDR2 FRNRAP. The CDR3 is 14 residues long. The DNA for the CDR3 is TGTGCTAGTGGCACAGGCGTTGACGGCAGGCCCCAGCATTTT. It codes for CASGTGVDGRPQHF.

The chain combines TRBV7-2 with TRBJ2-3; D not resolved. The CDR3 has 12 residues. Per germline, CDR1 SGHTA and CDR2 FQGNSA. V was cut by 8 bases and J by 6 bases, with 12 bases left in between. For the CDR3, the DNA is TGTGCCAGCGGCCATGCCCCGGATACGCAGTATTTT. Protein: CASGHAPDTQYF. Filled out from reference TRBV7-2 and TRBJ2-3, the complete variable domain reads GAGVSQSPSNKVTEKGKDVELRCDPISGHTALYWYRQSLGQGLEFLIYFQGNSAPDKSGLPSDRFSAERTGGSVSTLTIQRTQQEDSAVYLCASGHAPDTQYFGPGTRLTVL.

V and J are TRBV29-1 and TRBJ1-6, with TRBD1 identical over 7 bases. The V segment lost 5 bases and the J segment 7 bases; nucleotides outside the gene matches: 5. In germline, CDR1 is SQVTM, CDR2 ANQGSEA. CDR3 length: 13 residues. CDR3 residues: CSVTETGNSPLHF. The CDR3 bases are TGCAGCGTTACTGAGACAGGGAATTCACCCCTCCACTTT.

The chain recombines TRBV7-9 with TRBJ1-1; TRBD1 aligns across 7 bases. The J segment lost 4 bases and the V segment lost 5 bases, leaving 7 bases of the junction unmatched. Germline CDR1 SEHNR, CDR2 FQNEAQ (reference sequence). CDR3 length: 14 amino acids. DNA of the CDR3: TGTGCCAGCAGCCCGACAGGGATTTTCACTGAAGCTTTCTTT. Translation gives CASSPTGIFTEAFF.

The CDR3 nucleotides are TGTGCCACCGTTACAGCGGGCAACTATGGCTACACCTTC. Translated: CATVTAGNYGYTF. The rearrangement links TRBV6-5 to TRBJ1-2; D gene unclear. The germline V gene encodes CDR1 MNHEY and CDR2 SVGAGI. CDR3 length equals 13 residues. With 10 bases removed from V and 2 bases from J, the gap between germline ends came to 14 bases.

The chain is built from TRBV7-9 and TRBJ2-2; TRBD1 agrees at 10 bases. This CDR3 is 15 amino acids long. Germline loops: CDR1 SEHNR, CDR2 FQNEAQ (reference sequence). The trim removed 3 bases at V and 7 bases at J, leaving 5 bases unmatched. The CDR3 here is CASSFRTGGIGELFF. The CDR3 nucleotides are TGTGCCAGCAGCTTCCGGACAGGGGGTATCGGGGAGCTGTTTTTT.

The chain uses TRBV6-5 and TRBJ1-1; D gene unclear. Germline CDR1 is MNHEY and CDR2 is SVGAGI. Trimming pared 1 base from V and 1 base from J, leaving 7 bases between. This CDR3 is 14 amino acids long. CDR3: CASSYFPKNTEAFF. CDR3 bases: TGTGCCAGCAGTTACTTCCCAAAGAACACTGAAGCTTTCTTT.

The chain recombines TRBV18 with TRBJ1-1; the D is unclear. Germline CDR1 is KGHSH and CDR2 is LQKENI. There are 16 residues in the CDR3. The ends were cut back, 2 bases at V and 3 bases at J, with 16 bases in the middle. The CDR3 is CASSPIPNPSDTEAFF. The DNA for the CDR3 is TGTGCCAGCTCACCAATCCCCAACCCCTCGGACACTGAAGCTTTCTTT.

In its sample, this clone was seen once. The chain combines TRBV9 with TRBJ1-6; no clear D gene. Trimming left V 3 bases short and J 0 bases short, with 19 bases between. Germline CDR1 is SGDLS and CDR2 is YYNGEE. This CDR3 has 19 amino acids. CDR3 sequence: CASSAYSEVTSSYNSPLHF. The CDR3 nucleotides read TGTGCCAGCAGCGCGTACAGCGAAGTAACTAGCTCCTATAATTCACCCCTCCACTTT.

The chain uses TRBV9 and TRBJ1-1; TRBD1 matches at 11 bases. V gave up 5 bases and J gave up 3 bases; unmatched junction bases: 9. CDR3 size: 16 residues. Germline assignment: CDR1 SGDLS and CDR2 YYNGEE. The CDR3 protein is CASSAMGTGGDTEAFF. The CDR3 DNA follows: TGTGCCAGCAGTGCAATGGGGACAGGGGGGGACACTGAAGCTTTCTTT.

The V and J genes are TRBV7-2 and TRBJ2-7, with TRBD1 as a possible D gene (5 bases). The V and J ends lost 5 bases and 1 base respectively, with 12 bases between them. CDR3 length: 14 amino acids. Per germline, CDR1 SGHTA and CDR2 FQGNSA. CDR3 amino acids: CASSLQGASYEQYF. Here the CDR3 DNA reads TGTGCCAGCAGCCTCCAGGGCGCATCCTACGAGCAGTACTTC.

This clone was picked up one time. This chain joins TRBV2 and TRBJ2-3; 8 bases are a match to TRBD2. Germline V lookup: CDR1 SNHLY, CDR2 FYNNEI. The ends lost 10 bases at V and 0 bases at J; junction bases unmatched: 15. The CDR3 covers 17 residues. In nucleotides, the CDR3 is TGTGCCACGGACCCTCCCGGCGGGGGGAGTAGCACAGATACGCAGTATTTT. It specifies CATDPPGGGSSTDTQYF.